The next 20 T cell receptor beta chains were all read from a single sample in a study of OX40 agonist ivuxolimab in advanced cancers. Profiled with immunoSEQ multiplex PCR; TCRdb holds only in-frame clones, not every one. Among about 64,000 clones listed, roughly 82% were seen once. This material consisted of CD4+ or CD8+ T cells sorted from blood, taken in a trial of the OX40 agonist ivuxolimab. Every receptor here comes from an adult with an advanced solid tumor such as melanoma, head and neck, liver or kidney cancer.

The sample holds one count of this clone. The chain carries TRBV6-6 and TRBJ2-5, with a possible D match to TRBD1 (5 bases). Trimming left V 2 bases short and J 1 base short, with 8 bases between. The germline V gene has CDR1 MNHNY and CDR2 SVGAGI (reference sequence). The CDR3 extends over 14 amino acids. The CDR3 here is CASSYRQSQETQYF. For the CDR3, the DNA is TGTGCCAGCAGTTACCGACAGAGCCAAGAGACCCAGTACTTC.

The chain employs TRBV15 and TRBJ1-3, with D unresolved. CDR1 is LNHNV and CDR2 is YYDKDF in the germline V gene (reference sequence). V lost 7 bases to trimming and J lost 0 bases, with 1 base between them. The CDR3 contains 11 residues. The DNA of the CDR3 is TGTGCCACCAACTCTGGAAACACCATATATTTT. Translating it yields CATNSGNTIYF.

V gene TRBV6-5 combines with J gene TRBJ2-7; tentatively, D is TRBD1 (6 bases). The CDR3 is 11 residues long. CDR1 and CDR2 from the germline V gene are MNHEY and SVGAGI. Trimming shortened V by 5 bases and J by 10 bases, and 12 bases separated the two germline ends. Written as DNA, the CDR3 is TGTGCCAGCAGTGATCCGGACAGACAGTACTTC. Its translation: CASSDPDRQYF.

The V gene is TRBV5-1, the J gene TRBJ1-1; 8 nucleotides align to TRBD1. Looked up from germline, CDR1 is SGHRS and CDR2 is YFSETQ. The CDR3 is 15 amino acids. Germline trimming cut 4 bases from V and 2 bases from J; bases unmatched to any gene: 7. The CDR3 spells CASSPRTGINTEAFF. CDR3 in DNA: TGCGCCAGCAGCCCGCGGACAGGGATAAACACTGAAGCTTTCTTT.

This chain connects TRBV6-1 to TRBJ1-5; TRBD1 matches at 7 bases. Germline V gives CDR1 MNHNS, CDR2 SASEGT. The CDR3 is 15 amino acids. V was clipped by 7 bases and J by 7 bases; unmatched bases: 13. The CDR3 region has the DNA TGTGCCAGCACTCTAGGACAGGCCAAGGGGCAGCCCCAGCATTTT. Translated: CASTLGQAKGQPQHF.

In nucleotides, the CDR3 is TGTGCCAGCAGTAGAAATCTAGGGGGAAACATTCAGTACTTC. This codes for CASSRNLGGNIQYF. The V and J genes are TRBV2 and TRBJ2-4; possibly TRBD1 for D (6 bases). This CDR3 spans 14 amino acids. Trimming took 5 bases from V and 6 from J, leaving 14 bases between them. Germline-derived CDR1 and CDR2 are SNHLY and FYNNEI.

The rearrangement links TRBV7-2 to TRBJ1-5, with a tentative D call TRBD1 (6 bases). V lost 4 bases to trimming and J lost 1 base, with 14 bases between them. The germline gives CDR1 SGHTA, CDR2 FQGNSA. The CDR3 consists of 16 residues. The CDR3 DNA reads as TGTGCCAGCAGCTCGACCAGGGGCGGGAGCAATCAGCCCCAGCATTTT. It is translated as CASSSTRGGSNQPQHF.

The gene calls are TRBV27 and TRBJ1-1; no clear D. The CDR3 runs to 15 residues. Trimming removed 3 bases from V and 1 base from J, with 12 bases in between. The germline V gene has CDR1 MNHEY and CDR2 SMNVEV (reference sequence). As DNA, the CDR3 is TGTGCCAGCAGTTTCGCCAGGACGGCGAACACTGAAGCTTTCTTT. Its translation is CASSFARTANTEAFF.

V gene TRBV12-1 combines with J gene TRBJ2-3; the DNA was not compared with TRBD2, the D call given in the table. TRBV12-1 represents a pseudogene. CDR3 length equals 19 residues. CDR3: CAIHYPTSANYSSTDTQYF. The CDR3 coding sequence is TGTGCCATCCATTACCCGACTAGCGCGAATTATTCTAGCACAGATACGCAGTATTTT.

This sequence joins TRBV4-3 and TRBJ1-1; D possibly corresponds to TRBD1 (6 bases). This CDR3 spans 15 amino acids. Trimming took off 4 bases at V and 4 bases at J, with 16 bases between the two ends. CDR1 and CDR2 from the germline V gene are LGHNA and YSLEER. The CDR3 DNA follows: TGCGCCAGCAGCCTAGGTGGACAGATCCGCACTGAAGCTTTCTTT. Translation: CASSLGGQIRTEAFF.

This sequence joins TRBV29-1 and TRBJ2-7, with 10 nucleotides matching TRBD2. CDR1 is SQVTM, CDR2 ANQGSEA, per germline. The CDR3 length is 16 residues. V was pared by 6 bases and J by 0 bases, with 11 bases of the junction left unmatched. The CDR3 bases are TGCAGCGTCCGGACAGGGACTAGCGCGAGCTCCTACGAGCAGTACTTC. Translated: CSVRTGTSASSYEQYF.

A note on this clone: A junction end diverges from the germline sequence, so it may reflect a read error. This CDR3 is also generated by other DNA sequences in the sample. The rearrangement uses TRBV20-1 and TRBJ1-1; D perhaps matches TRBD1 (6 bases). The germline gives CDR1 DFQATT, CDR2 SNEGSKA (reference sequence). The CDR3 totals 11 residues. CDR3 residues: CSARTVTEAFF. The CDR3 DNA sequence: TGTAGTGCTAGGACAGTTACTGAAGCTTTCTTT.

This rearrangement joins TRBV6-5 to TRBJ2-3, with TRBD2 identical over 8 bases. This CDR3 comprises 14 residues. V was clipped by 6 bases and J by 2 bases; unmatched bases: 4. Germline-derived CDR1 and CDR2 are MNHEY and SVGAGI. CDR3 residues: CASSQAGDTDTQYF. The CDR3 region has the DNA TGTGCCAGCAGCCAAGCGGGAGACACAGATACGCAGTATTTT.

The chain joins TRBV7-2 to TRBJ2-5; D might be TRBD1 (6 bases). The CDR3 consists of 15 residues. From germline, CDR1 is SGHTA and CDR2 FQGNSA. Trimming shortened V by 1 base and J by 1 base, and 10 bases separated the two germline ends. DNA of the CDR3: TGTGCCAGCAGCTTAGGCGGACAGCGCCAAGAGACCCAGTACTTC. Its protein product is CASSLGGQRQETQYF. The whole variable domain, filled in from reference TRBV7-2 and TRBJ2-5, reads GAGVSQSPSNKVTEKGKDVELRCDPISGHTALYWYRQSLGQGLEFLIYFQGNSAPDKSGLPSDRFSAERTGGSVSTLTIQRTQQEDSAVYLCASSLGGQRQETQYFGPGTRLLVL.

V is TRBV7-9 and J is TRBJ2-7; D may be TRBD2 (6 bases). Trimming removed 5 bases from V and 4 bases from J, with 18 bases in between. This CDR3 has 15 residues. Germline V gene lookup returns CDR1 SEHNR and CDR2 FQNEAQ (reference sequence). The CDR3 reads CASSHRDSSRYEQYF. The DNA of the CDR3 is TGTGCCAGCAGCCACCGGGACTCTTCCCGTTACGAGCAGTACTTC.

The genes are TRBV29-1 and TRBJ2-3, with D possibly being TRBD2 (6 bases). The V gene lost 3 bases and the J gene lost 3 bases, with 7 bases spanning the gap. The CDR3 length is 12 residues. The germline CDR1 and CDR2 sequences are SQVTM and ANQGSEA. In DNA form, the CDR3 reads TGCAGCGTTGACGGGGGTACAGATACGCAGTATTTT. Its translation is CSVDGGTDTQYF.

The rearrangement uses TRBV5-1 and TRBJ2-4; the D is unclear. V was trimmed by 4 bases and J by 0 bases, leaving 8 bases between them. The CDR3 runs to 14 residues. In germline, CDR1 is SGHRS, CDR2 YFSETQ. As DNA, the CDR3 is TGCGCCAGCAGCCCCGGCCTAGCCAAAAACATTCAGTACTTC. It yields the protein CASSPGLAKNIQYF.

This clone has more than one count but fewer than ten. V and J are TRBV15 and TRBJ2-5, with D possibly being TRBD1 (5 bases). Germline assignment: CDR1 LNHNV and CDR2 YYDKDF (reference sequence). Trimming shortened V by 1 base and J by 9 bases, and 12 bases separated the two germline ends. The CDR3 loop spans 13 amino acids. The CDR3 spells CATSRGQPRAQYF. In nucleotides, the CDR3 is TGTGCCACCAGCAGAGGGCAGCCCAGGGCCCAGTACTTC.

The chain employs TRBV19 and TRBJ2-7; tentatively, D is TRBD1 (5 bases). The CDR3 extends over 14 amino acids. The V and J ends lost 7 bases and 0 bases respectively, with 13 bases between them. CDR1 LNHDA and CDR2 SQIVND come from the germline V gene (reference sequence). Here the CDR3 reads CASTATVSSYEQYF. CDR3 sequence (DNA): TGTGCCAGTACCGCGACAGTTAGCTCCTACGAGCAGTACTTC.

V gene TRBV21-1 combines with J gene TRBJ1-5. TRBV21-1 is reported as a pseudogene. The CDR3 has 13 residues. The CDR3, as DNA: TGTGCCAGCAGCTGGAGAGGGGATCAGCCCCAGCATTTT. This encodes CASSWRGDQPQHF.